One and the same sample provided the 25 T cell receptor beta chains below, sequenced in a study of PD-1 blockade in mismatch repair-deficient tumors. The protocol was immunoSEQ multiplex PCR, while the TCRdb copy is restricted to in-frame clones and leaves out a portion. Of 30,000 to 40,000 clones listed, about 85% are singletons. The source was peripheral blood, collected about 76 weeks after starting pembrolizumab. The receptor set was obtained from an adult with mismatch repair-deficient cancer.

The table lists this clone with a count of one. The gene calls are TRBV27 and TRBJ2-3; no clear D. In germline, CDR1 is MNHEY, CDR2 SMNVEV (reference sequence). The CDR3 consists of 15 residues. Trimming removed 0 bases at V and 2 bases at J, with 9 bases between. The CDR3 nucleotides read TGTGCCAGCAGTTTATCGTCGGTTCCCACAGATACGCAGTATTTT. Its protein is CASSLSSVPTDTQYF.

The chain uses TRBV5-8 and TRBJ1-4; D ambiguous. CDR1 and CDR2 (germline): SGHTS, YDEGEE. The CDR3 has 10 amino acids. Trimming took 2 bases from V and 10 from J, leaving 3 bases between them. This chain's CDR3 is CASSLGKLFF. The CDR3 DNA sequence: TGTGCCAGCAGCTTAGGAAAACTGTTTTTT. The full variable domain, in which reference TRBV5-8 and TRBJ1-4 provide the parts outside the CDR3, is EAGVTQSPTHLIKTRGQQATLRCSPISGHTSVYWYQQALGLGLQFLLWYDEGEERNRGNFPPRFSGRQFPNYSSELNVNALELEDSALYLCASSLGKLFFGSGTQLSVL.

The chain carries TRBV5-6 and TRBJ1-2; D gene uncertain. Trimming pared 3 bases from V and 5 bases from J, leaving 17 bases between. The CDR3 runs 15 residues. Looked up from germline, CDR1 is SGHDT and CDR2 is YYEEEE. The CDR3 protein is CASSYLNSFRYGYTF. The CDR3 DNA reads as TGTGCCAGCAGCTACTTAAATTCGTTCCGATATGGCTACACCTTC. The complete variable domain, with remaining parts taken from reference TRBV5-6 and TRBJ1-2, reads DAGVTQSPTHLIKTRGQQVTLRCSPKSGHDTVSWYQQALGQGPQFIFQYYEEEERQRGNFPDRFSGHQFPNYSSELNVNALLLGDSALYLCASSYLNSFRYGYTFGSGTRLTVV.

The CDR3 DNA is TGTGCCAGCAGCGCACCAAATATAGCGGGAGGGGCGAACACCGGGGAGCTGTTTTTT. This translates into CASSAPNIAGGANTGELFF. The rearrangement joins TRBV9 to TRBJ2-2; 11 bases fit TRBD2. Germline values: CDR1 SGDLS, CDR2 YYNGEE. V lost 3 bases, J lost 0 bases, and 10 bases stayed unmatched. The CDR3 is 19 residues long.

This clone has a handful of counts. The chain links TRBV19 to TRBJ2-3; 11 bases agree with TRBD2. This CDR3 has 16 residues. The trim removed 10 bases at V and 7 bases at J, leaving 16 bases unmatched. CDR1 and CDR2 (germline): LNHDA, SQIVND (reference sequence). The CDR3 DNA reads as TGTGCCACCTCACTAGCGGGAGAAAATATCGTATATACGCAGTATTTT. It encodes CATSLAGENIVYTQYF.

The CDR3 nucleotides read TGCGCCAGCAGCCACAATGGAGGGACCTCTGAAAAACTGTTTTTT. Amino acid sequence: CASSHNGGTSEKLFF. J is TRBJ1-4 and V is TRBV4-1; possibly TRBD1 for D (5 bases). Germline values: CDR1 MGHRA, CDR2 YSYEKL. V was clipped by 3 bases and J by 7 bases, with 15 bases between them. The CDR3 is 15 amino acids.

This chain links TRBV2 with TRBJ2-3, with 12 nucleotides matching TRBD2. Per the germline V gene, CDR1 is SNHLY and CDR2 is FYNNEI. There are 17 residues in the CDR3. Trimming at V came to 6 bases and at J to 2 bases, leaving 9 bases not matched to a gene. This CDR3 is CASSQASGRGLTDTQYF. DNA for the CDR3: TGTGCCAGCAGCCAAGCTAGCGGGAGGGGCCTCACAGATACGCAGTATTTT.

The V call is TRBV4-1, the J call TRBJ2-5, with D unresolved. V lost 0 bases and J 5 bases, leaving 10 bases between the germline ends. This CDR3 comprises 14 residues. The germline V gene encodes CDR1 MGHRA and CDR2 YSYEKL. The CDR3 DNA sequence: TGCGCCAGCAGCCAAGATTTAAGTTCGGAGACCCAGTACTTC. This sequence encodes CASSQDLSSETQYF.

This clone was recorded a few times. The chain couples TRBV6-5 to TRBJ1-2, with D maybe TRBD1 (5 bases). Germline V gives CDR1 MNHEY, CDR2 SVGAGI. V lost 6 bases and J lost 1, with 15 bases in between. The CDR3 consists of 15 residues. Written as DNA, the CDR3 is TGTGCCAGCAGCCCCTTGGGGGGGTATAACTATGGCTACACCTTC. It encodes CASSPLGGYNYGYTF.

This sequence joins TRBV7-8 and TRBJ1-4; no firm D call. This CDR3 contains 15 residues. Germline CDR1 and CDR2: SGHVS and FQNEAQ. Trimming shortened V by 1 base and J by 7 bases, and 13 bases separated the two germline ends. CDR3 sequence reads: CASSLVMGFGEKLFF. For the CDR3, the DNA is TGTGCCAGCAGCTTAGTAATGGGTTTCGGTGAAAAACTGTTTTTT.

There are a few counts of this clone. The gene calls are TRBV6-1 and TRBJ2-2; D gene uncertain. Per the germline V gene, CDR1 is MNHNS and CDR2 is SASEGT. CDR3 length: 14 amino acids. V lost 8 bases to trimming and J lost 1 base, with 11 bases between them. The CDR3: CASLGGVNTGELFF. The CDR3 DNA sequence: TGTGCCAGCCTAGGTGGGGTGAACACCGGGGAGCTGTTTTTT.

This clone showed up just once. The gene calls are TRBV30 and TRBJ1-5; D is undetermined. The V end lost 0 bases, the J end lost 10 bases, and 13 bases lay between the germline ends. The germline gives CDR1 GTSNPN, CDR2 SVGIG (reference sequence). The CDR3 is 13 residues long. This CDR3 is CAWSVNIREPQHF. DNA for the CDR3: TGTGCCTGGAGTGTAAATATAAGGGAACCCCAGCATTTT.

This rearrangement joins TRBV9 to TRBJ2-7; D may be TRBD2 (6 bases). Per germline, CDR1 SGDLS and CDR2 YYNGEE. V was clipped by 0 bases and J by 1 base, with 11 bases between them. The CDR3 spans 15 residues. The CDR3: CASSVGSGSSYEQYF. The CDR3 DNA reads as TGTGCCAGCAGCGTAGGTAGCGGATCTTCCTACGAGCAGTACTTC.

The CDR3 is CASSSGRDGTQYF. The CDR3 DNA sequence: TGTGCCAGCAGCTCCGGACGGGACGGGACGCAGTATTTT. This chain links TRBV11-3 with TRBJ2-3, with D tentatively TRBD1 or TRBD2 (5 bases each). In germline, CDR1 is SGHNT, CDR2 YENEEA. The CDR3 loop spans 13 amino acids. Trimming cost V 4 bases and J 9 bases, with 14 bases left between them.

This clone appeared once. The DNA of the CDR3 is TGTGCCAGCAGCGCGAGTGGATTTAACACCGGGGAGCTGTTTTTT. This gives the protein CASSASGFNTGELFF. The rearrangement links TRBV9 to TRBJ2-2; D is ambiguous. The V end was cut by 3 bases, the J end by 2 bases, with 11 bases between. In germline, CDR1 is SGDLS, CDR2 YYNGEE. The CDR3 length is 15 residues.

The rearrangement joins TRBV5-1 to TRBJ1-1, with 7 nucleotides matching TRBD1. V was clipped by 4 bases and J by 3 bases; unmatched bases: 6. This CDR3 spans 14 amino acids. Germline CDR1 is SGHRS and CDR2 is YFSETQ. The CDR3 region is CASSPRGADTEAFF. CDR3 in DNA: TGCGCCAGCAGCCCCAGGGGGGCGGACACTGAAGCTTTCTTT.

J is TRBJ1-3 and V is TRBV5-5, with D tentatively TRBD1 (5 bases). V lost 4 bases and J lost 4, with 6 bases in between. The CDR3 sequence is 12 residues long. Germline V CDR1 and CDR2: SGHKS, YYEKEE (reference sequence). The DNA of the CDR3 is TGTGCCAGCAGCCCAGGGGGAAACACCATATATTTT. This encodes CASSPGGNTIYF.

The gene calls are TRBV11-3 and TRBJ1-1; D gene ambiguous. V gave up 4 bases and J gave up 2 bases, with 14 bases separating them. The CDR3 is 15 amino acids. CDR1 is SGHNT, CDR2 YENEEA, per germline. In DNA, the CDR3 is TGTGCCAGCAGCTGGGTCGGACTGGCAAACACTGAAGCTTTCTTT. Protein: CASSWVGLANTEAFF. The complete variable domain, with remaining parts taken from reference TRBV11-3 and TRBJ1-1, reads EAGVVQSPRYKIIEKKQPVAFWCNPISGHNTLYWYLQNLGQGPELLIRYENEEAVDDSQLPKDRFSAERLKGVDSTLKIQPAELGDSAVYLCASSWVGLANTEAFFGQGTRLTVV.

The chain employs TRBV5-6 and TRBJ1-5; D uncertain. This CDR3 is built from 14 residues. CDR1 and CDR2 from the germline V gene are SGHDT and YYEEEE. V was shortened by 1 base and J by 5 bases, with 10 bases between the two germline ends. CDR3: CASSLWARHQPQHF. The CDR3 DNA reads TGTGCCAGCAGCTTGTGGGCCAGACATCAGCCCCAGCATTTT.

The chain joins TRBV6-6 to TRBJ2-7, with 8 bases matching TRBD2. V shed 4 bases, J shed 3 bases, and the junction held 5 bases outside the gene matches. The CDR3 has 14 amino acids. Germline assignment: CDR1 MNHNY and CDR2 SVGAGI (reference sequence). The CDR3: CASSSLAVIYEQYF. The CDR3, as DNA: TGTGCCAGCAGTTCACTAGCGGTAATCTACGAGCAGTACTTC.

The chain couples TRBV10-3 to TRBJ2-6; 8 nucleotides agree with TRBD2. V gave up 4 bases and J gave up 0 bases; unmatched junction bases: 14. Germline assignment: CDR1 ENHRY and CDR2 SYGVKD. The CDR3 sequence is 20 residues long. The CDR3 is CAISGPGGGNHPSGANVLTF. The CDR3 DNA is TGTGCCATCAGTGGCCCCGGGGGGGGGAATCACCCCTCTGGGGCCAACGTCCTGACTTTC.

The rearrangement links TRBV5-1 to TRBJ2-1; 14 nucleotides agree with TRBD2. Trimming took 0 bases from V and 7 from J; bases not matched to a gene: 9. CDR1 is SGHRS, CDR2 YFSETQ, per germline. The CDR3 length is 18 residues. CDR3: CASSLARLAGGPGNEQFF. The DNA of the CDR3 is TGCGCCAGCAGCTTGGCCCGACTAGCGGGAGGGCCGGGTAATGAGCAGTTCTTC.

In this sample, this clone turned up once. This rearrangement joins TRBV11-3 to TRBJ2-1, with TRBD2 matching over 13 bases. V lost 4 bases, J lost 8 bases, and 5 bases stayed unmatched. The CDR3 is made up of 15 amino acids. The germline gives CDR1 SGHNT, CDR2 YENEEA. CDR3: CASSSGLAGTDEQFF. CDR3 nucleotides: TGTGCCAGCAGCTCGGGACTAGCGGGAACCGATGAGCAGTTCTTC. Variable domain in full (rest from reference TRBV11-3 and TRBJ2-1): EAGVVQSPRYKIIEKKQPVAFWCNPISGHNTLYWYLQNLGQGPELLIRYENEEAVDDSQLPKDRFSAERLKGVDSTLKIQPAELGDSAVYLCASSSGLAGTDEQFFGPGTRLTVL.

This chain connects TRBV9 to TRBJ2-5; perhaps TRBD2 as D (7 bases). Germline CDR1 is SGDLS and CDR2 is YYNGEE. Trimming pared 2 bases from V and 2 bases from J, leaving 13 bases between. The CDR3 extends over 15 amino acids. The CDR3 reads CASSVVQGGQETQYF. The CDR3, as DNA: TGTGCCAGCAGCGTTGTACAGGGAGGGCAAGAGACCCAGTACTTC.

The gene calls are TRBV4-2 and TRBJ2-7; the match to TRBD2 covers 7 bases. With 1 base clipped from V and 3 bases from J, the junction kept 3 bases outside the gene matches. The germline V gene has CDR1 LGHNA and CDR2 YNFKEQ. The CDR3 runs to 14 residues. CDR3 residues: CASSQGPSGYEQYF. The CDR3 DNA reads TGTGCCAGCAGCCAAGGTCCTAGCGGCTACGAGCAGTACTTC.